A selection of T cell receptor beta chains follows, all from one sample in a study of cytomegalovirus exposure and HLA in healthy donors. Repertoires were generated with immunoSEQ multiplex PCR, while TCRdb's copy carries only in-frame clones and drops some. The sample has roughly 140,000 clones; around 74% are singletons. Specimen: PBMCs. Receptor source: a man aged 45-60 years in good health and CMV-seropositive. The CDR3 runs from the conserved cysteine through the conserved F or W. D genes are given only for firm matches. The size field is filled for only some rows; it gives once, few, many or a size class.

TRBD2 TRBJ2-5 TRBV30 . CAWTSGRVIETQYF TGTGCCTGGACTAGCGGGAGGGTAATCGAGACCCAGTACTTC
TRBD1 TRBJ2-1 TRBV29-1 . CSVEDPRGQYNEQFF TGCAGCGTTGAAGACCCCAGGGGGCAATACAATGAGCAGTTCTTC
TRBD1 TRBJ2-2 TRBV7-9 . CASSDRGNTGELFF TGTGCCAGCAGCGACAGGGGGAACACCGGGGAGCTGTTTTTT
TRBD1 TRBJ2-7 TRBV28 once CASSIGTVGEQYF TGTGCCAGCAGTATCGGGACAGTGGGCGAGCAGTACTTC
TRBD2 TRBJ2-1 TRBV11-3 . CASSDLAGGVNEQFF TGTGCCAGCAGCGATCTAGCGGGAGGTGTCAATGAGCAGTTCTTC
. TRBJ2-7 TRBV10-3 . CAISPSGQGTYEQYF TGTGCCATCAGCCCGAGCGGGCAGGGAACCTACGAGCAGTACTTC
. TRBJ1-4 TRBV6-1 . CASSEAAGTYGEKLFF TGTGCCAGCAGTGAAGCGGCAGGGACTTACGGAGAAAAACTGTTTTTT
. TRBJ1-4 TRBV28 few CASSFARLTTNEKLFF TGTGCCAGCAGTTTTGCAAGACTTACAACTAATGAAAAACTGTTTTTT
. TRBJ1-6 TRBV28 . CASSPPRAGRNSPLHF TGTGCCAGCAGTCCCCCCCGGGCGGGGAGGAATTCACCCCTCCACTTT
. TRBJ1-2 TRBV2 . CASKAGVYGYTF TGTGCCAGCAAGGCAGGGGTTTATGGCTACACCTTC
TRBD1 TRBJ1-5 TRBV28 few CASSLYRGGAGPQHF TGTGCCAGCAGTTTATACAGGGGAGGCGCTGGGCCCCAGCATTTT
. TRBJ2-7 TRBV28 . CASSEGVDEQYF TGTGCCAGCAGTGAGGGGGTAGACGAGCAGTACTTC
. TRBJ2-1 TRBV6-1 . CASSRSWYNEQFF TGTGCCAGCAGTCGGTCCTGGTACAATGAGCAGTTCTTC
TRBD1 TRBJ2-7 TRBV11-2 . CASRRQGNSYEQYF TGTGCCAGCAGAAGACAGGGGAACTCCTACGAGCAGTACTTC
TRBD1 TRBJ2-5 TRBV10-3 . CAIRGGQGLGETQYF TGTGCCATCAGGGGGGGACAGGGGTTGGGAGAGACCCAGTACTTC
TRBD2 TRBJ2-1 TRBV9 . CASSARSGNYNEQFF TGTGCCAGCAGCGCCCGTAGCGGGAACTACAATGAGCAGTTCTTC
TRBD1 TRBJ2-1 TRBV29-1 once CSVEEVQGASEQFF TGCAGCGTTGAAGAGGTTCAGGGGGCCAGTGAGCAGTTCTTC
TRBD1 TRBJ1-5 TRBV6-6 . CASRKTGDNQPQHF TGTGCCAGCAGAAAAACAGGGGACAATCAGCCCCAGCATTTT
TRBD2 TRBJ2-1 TRBV7-7 . CASSSPGTRNEQFF TGTGCTAGCAGCTCCCCCGGGACTAGAAATGAGCAGTTCTTC
. TRBJ1-1 TRBV30 . CAWSREMNTEAFF TGTGCCTGGAGTAGAGAGATGAACACTGAAGCTTTCTTT
TRBD2 TRBJ2-1 TRBV7-9 . CASSAGLAAYNEQFF TGTGCCAGCAGCGCGGGACTAGCAGCCTACAATGAGCAGTTCTTC
TRBD2 TRBJ2-2 TRBV7-8 . CASSPRTSVNTGELFF TGTGCCAGCAGCCCCCGTACTAGCGTGAACACCGGGGAGCTGTTTTTT
TRBD1 TRBJ1-5 TRBV6-5 few CASNAGGTGQPQHF TGTGCCAGCAACGCAGGGGGCACGGGGCAGCCCCAGCATTTT
TRBD1 TRBJ2-2 TRBV5-1 few CASSFLVGTGRAGELFF TGCGCCAGCAGCTTTCTCGTCGGGACAGGACGGGCTGGGGAGCTGTTTTTT
. TRBJ1-1 TRBV29-1 . CSVIKGENTEAFF TGCAGCGTAATCAAGGGGGAGAACACTGAAGCTTTCTTT
. TRBJ2-7 TRBV7-2 . CASSRQRTTYEQYF TGTGCCAGCAGCCGACAGCGTACGACCTACGAGCAGTACTTC
. TRBJ2-1 TRBV11-2 few CASLIANEQFF TGTGCCAGCCTCATAGCGAATGAGCAGTTCTTC
TRBD1 TRBJ2-5 TRBV9 . CASSAPTGDETQYF TGTGCCAGCAGCGCCCCGACAGGGGACGAGACCCAGTACTTC
. TRBJ1-4 TRBV28 . CASSRSITGFRDEKLFF TGTGCCAGCAGCCGTTCGATAACAGGGTTCAGAGATGAAAAACTGTTTTTT
. TRBJ2-7 TRBV18 . CASSANTGYEQYF TGTGCCAGCTCAGCAAATACAGGATACGAGCAGTACTTC
. TRBJ2-7 TRBV27 . CASSLGGLHYEQYF TGTGCCAGCAGTTTAGGCGGCCTTCACTACGAGCAGTACTTC
TRBD1 TRBJ2-5 TRBV6-6 . CASSTGQETSETQYF TGTGCCAGCAGCACAGGACAGGAGACCTCGGAGACCCAGTACTTC
. TRBJ1-1 TRBV6-1 . CASGTANTEAFF TGTGCCAGCGGTACAGCGAACACTGAAGCTTTCTTT
. TRBJ2-1 TRBV10-3 . CAISEGGSSYNEQFF TGTGCCATCAGTGAGGGGGGGAGCTCCTACAATGAGCAGTTCTTC
. TRBJ1-1 TRBV6-1 . CASSLRGETEAFF TGTGCCAGCAGCCTCAGGGGAGAAACTGAAGCTTTCTTT
. TRBJ2-5 TRBV10-1 . CASSESWERETQYF TGCGCCAGCAGTGAGTCGTGGGAGAGGGAGACCCAGTACTTC
TRBD2 TRBJ2-3 TRBV7-9 . CASGFSGGGDTQYF TGTGCCAGCGGCTTTAGCGGGGGTGGAGATACGCAGTATTTT